Listed below are T cell receptor beta chains from one sample, sequenced in a study of Tregs in tolerant kidney transplant recipients. The data were produced by immunoSEQ multiplex PCR, yet TCRdb's version contains in-frame clones alone and is incomplete. The sample shows about 240,000 clones, roughly 80% of them seen only once. Input material: CD4+ T cells from blood. The source is a human donor in good health. Both conserved end residues are part of each CDR3. Fields, in order: D gene, J gene, V gene, clone size, CDR3 protein, CDR3 DNA. The D gene is left open where the match is weak. Expanded clones get a size class; other rows say once, few or many, or leave the size out.

D: -; J: TRBJ2-7; V: TRBV9; size: -; CDR3: CASSADSWTYEQYF; DNA: TGTGCCAGCAGCGCCGACAGCTGGACCTACGAGCAGTACTTC
D: TRBD1; J: TRBJ1-1; V: TRBV27; size: -; CDR3: CASHTSAGGLATEAFF; DNA: TGTGCCAGCCACACAAGCGCAGGGGGCCTTGCCACTGAAGCTTTCTTT
D: -; J: TRBJ2-7; V: TRBV30; size: -; CDR3: CAWSVFRYEQYF; DNA: TGTGCCTGGAGTGTCTTCAGATACGAGCAGTACTTC
D: TRBD1; J: TRBJ2-3; V: TRBV4-1; size: -; CDR3: CASSQAGQPTDTQYF; DNA: TGCGCCAGCAGCCAAGCGGGACAGCCCACAGATACGCAGTATTTT
D: -; J: TRBJ1-1; V: TRBV11-2; size: -; CDR3: CASSPRPGFSGTEAFF; DNA: TGTGCCAGCAGCCCCAGACCGGGTTTTTCTGGCACTGAAGCTTTCTTT
D: TRBD1; J: TRBJ1-1; V: TRBV2; size: -; CDR3: CASSLHRGEMNTEAFF; DNA: TGTGCCAGCAGTCTTCACAGGGGGGAGATGAACACTGAAGCTTTCTTT
D: TRBD2; J: TRBJ2-3; V: TRBV5-1; size: -; CDR3: CASSLGGRGSDTQYF; DNA: TGCGCCAGCAGCTTGGGCGGGAGGGGTTCAGATACGCAGTATTTT
D: -; J: TRBJ1-5; V: TRBV6-5; size: -; CDR3: CASGFGQPQHF; DNA: TGTGCCAGCGGTTTCGGTCAGCCCCAGCATTTT
D: TRBD2; J: TRBJ2-7; V: TRBV10-3; size: -; CDR3: CASSGRGYEQYF; DNA: TGTGCCTCTAGCGGGAGGGGCTACGAGCAGTACTTC
D: TRBD1; J: TRBJ2-6; V: TRBV19; size: -; CDR3: CASSDRAGANVLTF; DNA: TGTGCCAGTAGTGACAGGGCTGGGGCCAACGTCCTGACTTTC
D: -; J: TRBJ1-3; V: TRBV5-1; size: -; CDR3: CASTSGGSGNTIYF; DNA: TGCGCCAGCACCTCCGGAGGCTCTGGAAACACCATATATTTT
D: -; J: TRBJ2-7; V: TRBV5-1; size: -; CDR3: CASSLGSSYEQYF; DNA: TGCGCCAGCAGCTTGGGGAGCTCCTACGAGCAGTACTTC
D: TRBD2; J: TRBJ2-3; V: TRBV19; size: -; CDR3: CASSGVGTNTDTQYF; DNA: TGTGCCTCTTCTGGAGTCGGGACTAACACAGATACGCAGTATTTT
D: -; J: TRBJ2-7; V: TRBV2; size: -; CDR3: CASSARRGVSKSYEQYF; DNA: TGTGCCAGCAGTGCCAGAAGGGGGGTGAGTAAGTCCTACGAGCAGTACTTC
D: -; J: TRBJ2-5; V: TRBV29-1; size: few; CDR3: CSVGGETQYF; DNA: TGCAGCGTTGGGGGGGAGACCCAGTACTTC
D: -; J: TRBJ2-5; V: TRBV18; size: -; CDR3: CASSPQAQETQYF; DNA: TGTGCCAGCTCACCACAAGCCCAAGAGACCCAGTACTTC
D: -; J: TRBJ1-6; V: TRBV7-9; size: -; CDR3: CASSLGPDSPLHF; DNA: TGTGCCAGCAGCTTAGGTCCGGATTCACCCCTCCACTTT
D: TRBD1; J: TRBJ2-6; V: TRBV19; size: -; CDR3: CASYRGSGANVLTF; DNA: TGTGCCAGTTACAGGGGATCTGGGGCCAACGTCCTGACTTTC
D: -; J: TRBJ2-7; V: TRBV5-1; size: -; CDR3: CASSLGQRTYEQYF; DNA: TGCGCCAGCAGCTTAGGGCAAAGAACCTACGAGCAGTACTTC
D: TRBD2; J: TRBJ2-7; V: TRBV5-1; size: -; CDR3: CASSLGVTSTYEQYF; DNA: TGCGCCAGCAGCTTGGGGGTGACTAGCACCTACGAGCAGTACTTC
D: -; J: TRBJ1-2; V: TRBV7-3; size: -; CDR3: CASSLSGTRDYGYTF; DNA: TGTGCCAGCAGCTTATCGGGGACCCGGGACTATGGCTACACCTTC
D: TRBD2; J: TRBJ2-7; V: TRBV15; size: -; CDR3: CATGAGTSGFSYEQYF; DNA: TGTGCCACCGGAGCAGGGACTAGCGGGTTCTCCTACGAGCAGTACTTC
D: -; J: TRBJ2-6; V: TRBV6-1; size: -; CDR3: CASGGANVLTF; DNA: TGTGCCAGCGGTGGGGCCAACGTCCTGACTTTC
D: TRBD1; J: TRBJ1-2; V: TRBV6-1; size: -; CDR3: CASSGRQGNGYTF; DNA: TGTGCCAGCAGTGGAAGACAGGGCAATGGCTACACCTTC
D: TRBD2; J: TRBJ2-1; V: TRBV18; size: -; CDR3: CASSPSGALYNEQFF; DNA: TGTGCCAGCTCACCCAGCGGGGCCCTCTACAATGAGCAGTTCTTC
D: TRBD1; J: TRBJ1-1; V: TRBV4-1; size: -; CDR3: CASSQRQGNTEAFF; DNA: TGCGCCAGCAGCCAAAGACAGGGGAACACTGAAGCTTTCTTT
D: -; J: TRBJ1-1; V: TRBV30; size: -; CDR3: CAWSVEQGPTMNTEAFF; DNA: TGTGCCTGGAGTGTAGAACAGGGACCCACAATGAACACTGAAGCTTTCTTT
D: -; J: TRBJ1-4; V: TRBV11-2; size: once; CDR3: CASSVYEKLFF; DNA: TGTGCCAGCAGCGTATACGAAAAACTGTTTTTT
D: -; J: TRBJ1-2; V: TRBV7-9; size: many; CDR3: CASSLTIDYGYTF; DNA: TGTGCCAGCAGCTTGACCATTGACTATGGCTACACCTTC
D: -; J: TRBJ2-3; V: TRBV6-5; size: -; CDR3: CASSYSERTDTQYF; DNA: TGTGCCAGCAGTTATAGCGAAAGAACAGATACGCAGTATTTT
D: TRBD1; J: TRBJ2-7; V: TRBV6-5; size: -; CDR3: CASSYPTHRGIDEQYF; DNA: TGTGCCAGCAGTTACCCGACTCACAGGGGGATCGACGAGCAGTACTTC
D: TRBD1; J: TRBJ2-2; V: TRBV7-6; size: once; CDR3: CASSFPGTGDGELFF; DNA: TGTGCCAGCAGCTTTCCCGGGACAGGGGACGGGGAGCTGTTTTTT
D: -; J: TRBJ2-7; V: TRBV2; size: -; CDR3: CASSTRSTSYEQYF; DNA: TGTGCCAGCAGTACCAGAAGCACTTCCTACGAGCAGTACTTC
D: TRBD1; J: TRBJ1-2; V: TRBV29-1; size: -; CDR3: CSVGRFGAGGADYGYTF; DNA: TGCAGCGTCGGGCGTTTCGGGGCAGGGGGCGCTGACTATGGCTACACCTTC
D: -; J: TRBJ1-1; V: TRBV19; size: -; CDR3: CASSMGTRNTEAFF; DNA: TGTGCCAGTAGTATGGGCACCCGGAACACTGAAGCTTTCTTT
D: TRBD2; J: TRBJ2-3; V: TRBV5-1; size: -; CDR3: CASSAGLAGAGTDTQYF; DNA: TGCGCCAGCAGCGCCGGATTAGCGGGAGCGGGCACAGATACGCAGTATTTT
D: -; J: TRBJ2-7; V: TRBV27; size: -; CDR3: CASSLDPRRAGAYEQYF; DNA: TGTGCCAGCAGTTTAGACCCTCGAAGGGCAGGGGCCTACGAGCAGTACTTC
D: -; J: TRBJ1-3; V: TRBV6-5; size: -; CDR3: CASGIRGSGNTIYF; DNA: TGTGCCAGCGGCATCAGGGGCTCTGGAAACACCATATATTTT
D: -; J: TRBJ2-1; V: TRBV7-2; size: -; CDR3: CASSWRFDGDNEQFF; DNA: TGTGCCAGCAGCTGGAGATTCGACGGAGACAATGAGCAGTTCTTC
D: TRBD1; J: TRBJ1-4; V: TRBV7-9; size: -; CDR3: CASSSQGANEKLFF; DNA: TGTGCCAGCAGCTCCCAGGGGGCTAATGAAAAACTGTTTTTT
D: -; J: TRBJ2-4; V: TRBV2; size: -; CDR3: CASSERTLGNIQYF; DNA: TGTGCCAGCAGTGAAAGGACCCTAGGAAACATTCAGTACTTC
D: TRBD2; J: TRBJ2-5; V: TRBV5-4; size: -; CDR3: CASSPLAGTQETQYF; DNA: TGTGCCAGCAGCCCCCTAGCGGGGACCCAAGAGACCCAGTACTTC
D: TRBD1; J: TRBJ1-2; V: TRBV6-1; size: -; CDR3: CASSEVGTGRYGYTF; DNA: TGTGCCAGCAGTGAAGTCGGGACAGGCCGCTATGGCTACACCTTC
D: -; J: TRBJ1-1; V: TRBV29-1; size: -; CDR3: CSGAIGGNTEAFF; DNA: TGCAGCGGTGCTATAGGGGGGAACACTGAAGCTTTCTTT
D: -; J: TRBJ1-5; V: TRBV19; size: -; CDR3: CASSILGDQPQHF; DNA: TGTGCCAGTAGTATATTGGGGGATCAGCCCCAGCATTTT